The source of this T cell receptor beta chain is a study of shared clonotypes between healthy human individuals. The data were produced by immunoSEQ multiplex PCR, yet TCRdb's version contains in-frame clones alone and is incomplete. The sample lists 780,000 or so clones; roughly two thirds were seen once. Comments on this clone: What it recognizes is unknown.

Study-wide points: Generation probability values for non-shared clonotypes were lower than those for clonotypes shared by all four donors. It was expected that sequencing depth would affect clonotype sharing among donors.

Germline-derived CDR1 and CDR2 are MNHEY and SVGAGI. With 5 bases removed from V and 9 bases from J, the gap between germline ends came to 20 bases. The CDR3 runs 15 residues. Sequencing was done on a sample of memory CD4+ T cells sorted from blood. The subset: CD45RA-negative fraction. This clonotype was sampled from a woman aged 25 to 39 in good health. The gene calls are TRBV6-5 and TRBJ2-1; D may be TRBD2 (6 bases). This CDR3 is CASSRLETADIEQFF. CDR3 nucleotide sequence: TGTGCCAGCAGTAGACTAGAGACGGCAGATATTGAGCAGTTCTTC.